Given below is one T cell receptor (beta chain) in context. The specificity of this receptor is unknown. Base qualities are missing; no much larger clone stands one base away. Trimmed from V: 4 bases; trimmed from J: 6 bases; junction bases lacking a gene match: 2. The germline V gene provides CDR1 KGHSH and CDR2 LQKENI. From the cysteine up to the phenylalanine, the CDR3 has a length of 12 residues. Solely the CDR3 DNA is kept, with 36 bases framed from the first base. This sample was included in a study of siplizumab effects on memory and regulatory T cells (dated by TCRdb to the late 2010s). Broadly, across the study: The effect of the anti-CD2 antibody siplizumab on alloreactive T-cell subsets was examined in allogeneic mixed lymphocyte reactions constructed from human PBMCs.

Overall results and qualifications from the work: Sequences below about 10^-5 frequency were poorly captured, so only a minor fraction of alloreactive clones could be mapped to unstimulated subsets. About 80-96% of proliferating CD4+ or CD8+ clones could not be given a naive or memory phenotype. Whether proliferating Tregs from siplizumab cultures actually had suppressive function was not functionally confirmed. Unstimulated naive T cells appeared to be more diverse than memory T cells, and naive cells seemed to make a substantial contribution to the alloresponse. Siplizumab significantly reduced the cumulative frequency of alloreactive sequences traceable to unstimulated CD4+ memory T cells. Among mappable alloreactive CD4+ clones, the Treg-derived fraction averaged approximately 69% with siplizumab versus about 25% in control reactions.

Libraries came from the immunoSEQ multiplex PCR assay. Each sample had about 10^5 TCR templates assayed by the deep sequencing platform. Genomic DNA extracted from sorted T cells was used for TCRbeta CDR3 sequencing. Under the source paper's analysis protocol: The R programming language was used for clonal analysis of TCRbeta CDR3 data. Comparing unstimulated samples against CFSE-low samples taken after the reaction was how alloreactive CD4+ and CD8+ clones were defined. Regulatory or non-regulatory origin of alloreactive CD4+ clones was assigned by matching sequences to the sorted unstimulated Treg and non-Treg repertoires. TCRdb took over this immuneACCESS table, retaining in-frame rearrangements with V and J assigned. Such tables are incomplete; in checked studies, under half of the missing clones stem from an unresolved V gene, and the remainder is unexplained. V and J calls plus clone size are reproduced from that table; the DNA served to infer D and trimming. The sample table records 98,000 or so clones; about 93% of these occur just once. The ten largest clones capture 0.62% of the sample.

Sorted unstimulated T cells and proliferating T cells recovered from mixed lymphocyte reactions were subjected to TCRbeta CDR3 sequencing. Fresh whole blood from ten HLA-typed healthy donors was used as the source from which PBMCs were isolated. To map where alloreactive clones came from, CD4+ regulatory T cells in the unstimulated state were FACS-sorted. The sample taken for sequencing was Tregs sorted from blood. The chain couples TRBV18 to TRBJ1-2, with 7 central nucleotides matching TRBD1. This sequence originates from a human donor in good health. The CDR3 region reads CASSRDRDGYTF. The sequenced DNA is TGTGCCAGCTCACGCGACAGGGATGGCTACACCTTC. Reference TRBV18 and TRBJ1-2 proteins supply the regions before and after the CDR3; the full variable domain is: NAGVMQNPRHLVRRRGQEARLRCSPMKGHSHVYWYRQLPEEGLKFMVYLQKENIIDESGMPKERFSAEFPKEGPSILRIQQVVRGDSAAYFCASSRDRDGYTFGSGTRLTVV.